These T cell receptor beta chains were read from a single sample in a study of metastatic and nonmetastatic thyroid tumors. TCRdb re-called the PCR reads via MiXCR. The sample has 20,000 to 25,000 clones; about 30% are singletons. The sample comprised tumor tissue. All receptors derive from a female donor with papillary thyroid cancer or a benign thyroid nodule (not recorded which). Some clones in this sample may be carry-over from other donors' samples. Each CDR3 is given with its conserved first and last residue. The D gene is left open where the match is weak. Clone sizes are given selectively: once, few, many, or a class where the clone is expanded.

v_call,d_call,j_call,clone_size,cdr3_nt,cdr3_aa
TRBV7-8,NA,TRBJ2-5,few,TGTGCCAGCAGCTCGGGGGAAGAGACCCAGTACTTC,CASSSGEETQYF
TRBV20-1,TRBD1,TRBJ1-6,few,TGCAGTGCTAGAGCCCATCAGGGGGCTAATTCACCCCTCCACTTT,CSARAHQGANSPLHF
TRBV5-1,NA,TRBJ2-7,medium-sized,TGCGCCAGCAGCTTGGCTTGGCCAGGAAGCTCCTACGAGCAGTACTTC,CASSLAWPGSSYEQYF
TRBV19,TRBD1,TRBJ2-2,many,TGTGCCAGTGATCGCCCGGGACAGGGAAAGCCCGGGGAGCTGTTTTTT,CASDRPGQGKPGELFF
TRBV9,NA,TRBJ2-5,NA,TGTGCCAGCATCTGTACTGGGGAAATGGGGGAGACCCAGTACTTC,CASICTGEMGETQYF
TRBV19,TRBD1,TRBJ2-7,many,TGTGCCAGTAGTGAGACAGGGGGTTTCTACGAGCAGTACTTC,CASSETGGFYEQYF
TRBV20-1,TRBD1,TRBJ2-7,NA,TGCAGTGCTCGAGGGGACAGGGGGATTGGGTACTTC,CSARGDRGIGYF
TRBV9,TRBD1,TRBJ2-3,many,TGTGCCAGCAGCGTAGCTGGGACAGAGGATACGCAGTATTTT,CASSVAGTEDTQYF
TRBV2,NA,TRBJ2-5,medium-sized,TGTGCCAGCACGGAAATCAACCAAGAGACCCAGTACTTC,CASTEINQETQYF
TRBV6-1,NA,TRBJ2-5,NA,TGTGCCAGCAGTAGGGGCAGGGAAGAGACCCAGTACTTC,CASSRGREETQYF
TRBV6-2/TRBV6-3,TRBD2,TRBJ2-3,NA,TGTGCCAGCAGTTACTCGATCGGGATGCGGGGGTGGGGCACAGATACGCAGTATTTT,CASSYSIGMRGWGTDTQYF
TRBV13,TRBD2,TRBJ2-7,many,TGTGCCAGCAGCCTAGCGGGGGTAGAGCAGTACTTC,CASSLAGVEQYF
TRBV4-1,NA,TRBJ1-4,NA,TGCGCCAGCAGCGCCAGTACCGGGACGGGCGAAAAACTGTTTTTT,CASSASTGTGEKLFF
TRBV20-1,TRBD1,TRBJ1-5,once,TGCAGTGCTATAGATTTGACAGGGGGTGTCAATCAGCCCCAGCATTTT,CSAIDLTGGVNQPQHF
TRBV2,TRBD1,TRBJ2-5,NA,TGTGCCAGCATTGGCGTCGGGACAGTCGGAGGCGAGACCCAGTACTTC,CASIGVGTVGGETQYF
TRBV28,TRBD1,TRBJ1-6,NA,TGTGCCAGCAGTTTAAACGACGACAGGGGGGACCAGGGGGAATCACCCCTCCACTTT,CASSLNDDRGDQGESPLHF
TRBV6-1,NA,TRBJ2-2,few,TGTGCCAGCATCCGCGCTGGCCTCTACGCGAACACCGGGGATCTGTTTTTT,CASIRAGLYANTGDLFF
TRBV27,TRBD2,TRBJ2-5,many,TGTGCCAGCAGTTTCGGTGCGGGGGGGCGGGAGACCCAGTACTTC,CASSFGAGGRETQYF
TRBV20-1,TRBD2,TRBJ2-3,many,TGCAGTGCCATAGCGGGGGGCACAGATACGCAGTATTTT,CSAIAGGTDTQYF
TRBV2,NA,TRBJ2-5,many,TGTGCCAGCAGTGGGTGGGACCACCTGTACCAAGAGACCCAGTACTTC,CASSGWDHLYQETQYF
TRBV5-1,NA,TRBJ1-5,NA,TGCGCCAGCAGCTTTGCCGGGAACCTTGGTCAGCCCCAGCACTTT,CASSFAGNLGQPQHF
TRBV27,NA,TRBJ1-5,few,TGTGCCAGCAAATCCGGTGCTGGCAATCAGCCCCAGCATTTT,CASKSGAGNQPQHF
TRBV5-5,TRBD2,TRBJ2-1,many,TGTGCCAGCAGCTTGGTGACTAGCGTGCCGGATGAGCAGTTCTTC,CASSLVTSVPDEQFF
TRBV5-1,NA,TRBJ1-5,NA,TGCGCCAGCAACAACACTGGGACGGTCAGCCTGAATCAGCCCCAGCATTTT,CASNNTGTVSLNQPQHF
TRBV19,NA,TRBJ1-6,many,TGTGCCAGTAGTATAAACGCGGTTGGCCGTGGTGTTAATTCACCCCTCCACTTT,CASSINAVGRGVNSPLHF
TRBV27,TRBD2,TRBJ2-7,medium-sized,TGTGCCAGCAGCTATAGCGGGGGCCCGATCTACGAGCAGTACTTC,CASSYSGGPIYEQYF
TRBV6-2/TRBV6-3,NA,TRBJ2-1,many,TGTGCCAGCAGCAGAACCTCCTACAATGAGCAGTTCTTC,CASSRTSYNEQFF
TRBV12-3/TRBV12-4,NA,TRBJ2-6,NA,TGTGCCAACATACCCGGACAAGCCGCATTGGTCCTGACTTTC,CANIPGQAALVLTF
TRBV5-1,NA,TRBJ2-7,medium-sized,TGCGCCAGCAGCCCGGACACTAGCTACGAGCAGTACTTC,CASSPDTSYEQYF
TRBV12-3/TRBV12-4,TRBD1,TRBJ2-7,medium-sized,TGTGCCAGCAGTAAAACAGGGGGCGAGCAGTACTTC,CASSKTGGEQYF
TRBV5-6,NA,TRBJ2-4,many,TGTGCCAGCAGCTTTCGGGATTACAAAAACATTCAGTACTTC,CASSFRDYKNIQYF
TRBV5-1,TRBD2,TRBJ2-3,medium-sized,TGCGCCAGCAGCTTGGGGCTAGCGGGGGCTGACACAGATACGCAGTATTTT,CASSLGLAGADTDTQYF
TRBV4-2,NA,TRBJ2-1,once,TGTGCCAGCAGCCAAGTCCCACGTGGCTACAATGAGCAGTTCTTC,CASSQVPRGYNEQFF
TRBV28,TRBD1,TRBJ2-2,many,TGTGCCAGCAGCTGGACAGGGGTAGGCGGGGAGCTGTTTTTT,CASSWTGVGGELFF
TRBV7-2,NA,TRBJ1-2,many,TGTGCCAGCAGCTTAGGAGGGGGGGTCGTTGGCTACACCTTC,CASSLGGGVVGYTF
TRBV20-1,NA,TRBJ1-2,NA,TGCAGTGCTAGTCTTCAGTGGAACTATGGCTACACCTTC,CSASLQWNYGYTF
TRBV6-1,TRBD2,TRBJ2-1,few,TGTGCCAGCAGTGAGGATAGCGGGAGTCGAAATGAGCAGTTCTTC,CASSEDSGSRNEQFF